This T cell receptor beta chain was profiled in a study of Tregs in tolerant kidney transplant recipients. Whole-study context: Recipient cells were told from donor cells by antibody staining.

Broader study findings: The most relevant donor-specific Treg TCRbeta repertoire apparently came from expansion with activated donor B cells. Findings come from small patient numbers and require larger validation. Biological reproducibility was not directly addressed in this study.

Germline trimming cut 7 bases from V and 5 bases from J; bases unmatched to any gene: 6. The germline gives CDR1 LNHDA, CDR2 SQIVND (reference sequence). This CDR3 has 14 amino acids. Using immunoSEQ multiplex PCR, the repertoire was profiled, and TCRdb retains in-frame clones only, with some absent. This sample has around 2,200 clones, with about 42% found just once. By its share, this clone is medium-sized. Antigen: not known. This chain joins TRBV19 and TRBJ1-5, with TRBD1 matching over 9 bases. Input material: Tregs from blood cultured with allogeneic cells. The TCR comes from a human donor in good health. The CDR3 coding sequence is TGTGCCAGTACCCTGACAGGGGGGTATCAGCCCCAGCATTTT. Protein sequence: CASTLTGGYQPQHF.